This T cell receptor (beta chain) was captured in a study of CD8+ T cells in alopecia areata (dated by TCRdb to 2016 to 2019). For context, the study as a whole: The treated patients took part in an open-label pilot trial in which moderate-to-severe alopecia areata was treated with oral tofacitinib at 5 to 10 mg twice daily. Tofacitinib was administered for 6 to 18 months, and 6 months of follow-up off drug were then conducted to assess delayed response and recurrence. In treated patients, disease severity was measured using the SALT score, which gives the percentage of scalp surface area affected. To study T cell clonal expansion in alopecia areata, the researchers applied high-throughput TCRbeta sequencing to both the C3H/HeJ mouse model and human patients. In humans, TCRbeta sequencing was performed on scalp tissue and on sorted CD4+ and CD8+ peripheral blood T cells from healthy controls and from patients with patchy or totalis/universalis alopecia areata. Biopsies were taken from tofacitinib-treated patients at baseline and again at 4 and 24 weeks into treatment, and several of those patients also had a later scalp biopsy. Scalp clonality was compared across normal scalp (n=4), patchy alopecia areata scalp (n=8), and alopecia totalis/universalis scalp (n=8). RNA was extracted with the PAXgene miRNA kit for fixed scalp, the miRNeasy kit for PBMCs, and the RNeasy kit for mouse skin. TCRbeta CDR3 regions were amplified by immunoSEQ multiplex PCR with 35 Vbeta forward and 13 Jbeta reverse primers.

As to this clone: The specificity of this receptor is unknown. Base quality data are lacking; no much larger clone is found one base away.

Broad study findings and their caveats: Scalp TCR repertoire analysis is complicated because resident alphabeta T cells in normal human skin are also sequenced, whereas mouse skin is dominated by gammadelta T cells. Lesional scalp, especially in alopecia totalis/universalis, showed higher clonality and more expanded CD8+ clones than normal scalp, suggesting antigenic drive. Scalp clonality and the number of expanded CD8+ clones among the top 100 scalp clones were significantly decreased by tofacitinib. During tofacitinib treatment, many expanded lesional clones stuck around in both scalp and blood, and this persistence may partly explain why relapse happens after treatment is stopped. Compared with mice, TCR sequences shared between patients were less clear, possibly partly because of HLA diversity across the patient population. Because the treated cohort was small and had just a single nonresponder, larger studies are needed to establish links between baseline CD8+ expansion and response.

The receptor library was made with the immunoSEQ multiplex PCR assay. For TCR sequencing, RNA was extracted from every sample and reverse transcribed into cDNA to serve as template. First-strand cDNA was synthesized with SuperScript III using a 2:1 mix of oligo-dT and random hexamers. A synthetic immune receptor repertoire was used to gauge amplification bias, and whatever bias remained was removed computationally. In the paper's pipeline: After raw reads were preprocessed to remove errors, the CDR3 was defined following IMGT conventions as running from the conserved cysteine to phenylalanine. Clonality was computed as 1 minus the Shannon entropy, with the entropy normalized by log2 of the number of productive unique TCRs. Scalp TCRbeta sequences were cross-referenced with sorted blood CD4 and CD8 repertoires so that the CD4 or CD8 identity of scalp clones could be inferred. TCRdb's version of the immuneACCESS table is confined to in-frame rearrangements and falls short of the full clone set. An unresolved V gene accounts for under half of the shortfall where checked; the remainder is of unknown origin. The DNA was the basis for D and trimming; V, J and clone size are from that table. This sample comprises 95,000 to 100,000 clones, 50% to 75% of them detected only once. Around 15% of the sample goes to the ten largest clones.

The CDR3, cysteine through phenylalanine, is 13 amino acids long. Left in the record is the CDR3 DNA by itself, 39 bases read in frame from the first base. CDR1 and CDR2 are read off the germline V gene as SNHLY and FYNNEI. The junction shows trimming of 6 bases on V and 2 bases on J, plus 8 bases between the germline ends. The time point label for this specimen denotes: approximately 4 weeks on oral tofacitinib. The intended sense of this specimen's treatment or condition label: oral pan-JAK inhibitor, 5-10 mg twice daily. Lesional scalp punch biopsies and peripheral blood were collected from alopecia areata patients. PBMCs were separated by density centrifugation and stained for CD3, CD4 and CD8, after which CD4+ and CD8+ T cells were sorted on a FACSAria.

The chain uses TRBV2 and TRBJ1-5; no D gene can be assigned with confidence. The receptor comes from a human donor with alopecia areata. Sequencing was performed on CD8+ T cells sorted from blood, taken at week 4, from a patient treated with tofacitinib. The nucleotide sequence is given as TGTGCCAGCAGACACTCTGGCAATCAGCCCCAGCATTTT. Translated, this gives CASRHSGNQPQHF. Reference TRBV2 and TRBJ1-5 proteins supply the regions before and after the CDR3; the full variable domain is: EPEVTQTPSHQVTQMGQEVILRCVPISNHLYFYWYRQILGQKVEFLVSFYNNEISEKSEIFDDQFSVERPDGSNFTLKIRSTKLEDSAMYFCASRHSGNQPQHFGDGTRLSIL.